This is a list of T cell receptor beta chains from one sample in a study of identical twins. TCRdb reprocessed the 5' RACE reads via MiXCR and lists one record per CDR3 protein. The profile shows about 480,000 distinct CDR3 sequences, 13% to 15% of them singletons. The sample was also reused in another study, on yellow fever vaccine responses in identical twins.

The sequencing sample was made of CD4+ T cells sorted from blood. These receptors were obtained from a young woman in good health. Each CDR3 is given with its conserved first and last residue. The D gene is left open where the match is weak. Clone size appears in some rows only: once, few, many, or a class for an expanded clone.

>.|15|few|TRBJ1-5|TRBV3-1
TGTGCCAGCAGCCAAGATCTGGGTCCCAATCAGCCCCAGCATTTT
CASSQDLGPNQPQHF
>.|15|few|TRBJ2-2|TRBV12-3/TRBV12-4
TGTGCCAGCAGTTCTGGCGGGATACCGGCCGGGGAGCTGTTTTTT
CASSSGGIPAGELFF
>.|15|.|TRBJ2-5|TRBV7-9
TGTGCCAGCAGCTTAGGTCAGTTCCGGGAAGAGACCCAGTACTTC
CASSLGQFREETQYF
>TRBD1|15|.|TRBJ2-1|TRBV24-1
TGTGCCACCAGTGATCCGGGACAGGGGCTCAATGAGCAGTTCTTC
CATSDPGQGLNEQFF
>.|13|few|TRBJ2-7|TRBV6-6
TGTGCCAGCAGTTACCCGGCGCGCTACGAGCAGTACTTC
CASSYPARYEQYF
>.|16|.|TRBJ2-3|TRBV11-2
TGTGCCAGCAGCTTAGTAGGCGGGGTCGGCACAGATACGCAGTATTTT
CASSLVGGVGTDTQYF
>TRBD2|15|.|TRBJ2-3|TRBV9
TGTGCCAGCAGCGTCGGAGGGGACTACACAGATACGCAGTATTTT
CASSVGGDYTDTQYF
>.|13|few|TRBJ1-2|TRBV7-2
TGTGCCAGCAGCTTTGGGGGCCTGAGTGGCTACACCTTC
CASSFGGLSGYTF
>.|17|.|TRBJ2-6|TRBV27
TGTGCCAGCACTCTCCCGGGACAAGTCTCTGGGGCCAACGTCCTGACTTTC
CASTLPGQVSGANVLTF
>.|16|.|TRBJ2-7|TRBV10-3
TGTGCCGCCCGTCGAGAGGGGGACAAGAGCTCCTACGAGCAGTACTTC
CAARREGDKSSYEQYF
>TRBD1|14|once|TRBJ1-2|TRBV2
TGTGCCAGCAAAGGACAGGGAAGTTTCGGTGGCTACACCTTC
CASKGQGSFGGYTF
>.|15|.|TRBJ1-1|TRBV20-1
TGCAGTGCTAGAGATCGGGTAAGGGTAGCCTTTGAAGCTTTCTTT
CSARDRVRVAFEAFF
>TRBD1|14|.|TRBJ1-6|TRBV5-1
TGCGCCAGCAGCTGGGACAGGGGCGGTTCACCCCTCCACTTT
CASSWDRGGSPLHF
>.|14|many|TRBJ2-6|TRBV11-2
TGTGCCAGCAGCTTTGACTCTGGGGCCAACGTCCTGACTTTC
CASSFDSGANVLTF
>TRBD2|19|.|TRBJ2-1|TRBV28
TGTGCCAGCAGTACGGGACTAGCGGGAGGGTTGGTCTCCTACAATGAGCAGTTCTTC
CASSTGLAGGLVSYNEQFF
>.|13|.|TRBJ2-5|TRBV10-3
TGTGCCATCAGTGGGGCAGGGTGGGAGACCCAGTACTTC
CAISGAGWETQYF
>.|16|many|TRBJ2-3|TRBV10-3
TGTGCCATCAGTGAGTTGCCGACCGACGGGTCAGATACGCAGTATTTT
CAISELPTDGSDTQYF
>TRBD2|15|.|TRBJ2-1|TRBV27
TGTGCCAGCAGTTTATTGCGGGGGTCCTACAATGAGCAGTTCTTC
CASSLLRGSYNEQFF
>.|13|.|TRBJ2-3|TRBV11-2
TGTGCCAGCACCCACTTATTCACAGATACGCAGTATTTT
CASTHLFTDTQYF
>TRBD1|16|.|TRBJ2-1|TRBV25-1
TGTGCCAGCAGTGAATATGCCAGGGGGCGCATAAATGAGCAGTTCTTC
CASSEYARGRINEQFF
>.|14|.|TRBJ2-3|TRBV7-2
TGTGCCAGCAGCTTAGTGGGCAGTCAAGATACGCAGTATTTT
CASSLVGSQDTQYF
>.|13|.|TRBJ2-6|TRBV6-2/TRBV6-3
TGTGCCAGCAGGCCGTCTGGGGCCAACGTCCTGACTTTC
CASRPSGANVLTF
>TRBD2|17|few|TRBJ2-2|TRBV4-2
TGTGCCAGCAGCCCTGGGAGGCGGGGGGGCTCGACCGGGGAGCTGTTTTTT
CASSPGRRGGSTGELFF
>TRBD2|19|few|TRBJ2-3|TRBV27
TGTGCCAGCAGGCCGGGACTAGCGGGGCCTATTTCTAGCACAGATACGCAGTATTTT
CASRPGLAGPISSTDTQYF
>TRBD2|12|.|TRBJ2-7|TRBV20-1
TGCAGTGCTAGCGGGAGGGCCCGAGAGCAGTACTTC
CSASGRAREQYF
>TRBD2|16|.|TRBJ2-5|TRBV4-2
TGTGCCAGCAGCCCCCGGGTAGCGGGAGGCCAAGAGACCCAGTACTTC
CASSPRVAGGQETQYF
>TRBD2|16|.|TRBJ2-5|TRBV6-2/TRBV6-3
TGTGCCAGCAGTCCTACCGGGCTAGCGGTTTTCGAGACCCAGTACTTC
CASSPTGLAVFETQYF
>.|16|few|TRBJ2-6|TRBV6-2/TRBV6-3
TGTGCCAGCAGTTACTCGACACTTTCTGGGGCCAACGTCCTGACTTTC
CASSYSTLSGANVLTF
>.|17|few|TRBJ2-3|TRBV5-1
TGCGCCAGCAGCCCCTCGGCGGGTGGCCGACGCACAGATACGCAGTATTTT
CASSPSAGGRRTDTQYF
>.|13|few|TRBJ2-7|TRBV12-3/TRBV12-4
TGTGCCAGCACCGGGGACCGACCTTACGAGCAGTACTTC
CASTGDRPYEQYF